These 13 T cell receptor beta chains were sequenced from one sample in a study of molecular identifiers for immune sequencing clone quantification. Via MiXCR, TCRdb re-called the PCR reads, giving one row per CDR3 protein. This repertoire shows about 510,000 distinct CDR3 sequences, roughly 25% found once; its top ten account for 0.76%. Sequenced sample: naive CD8+ T cells from blood, with Jurkat cell RNA spiked in. Subset defined: FACS-sorted CD8+CD4-CCR7+CD45RA+ naive T cells. Every receptor here comes from a human donor in good health. Some libraries in this study had Jurkat cell RNA spiked in.

This clonotype was detected only a few times. The chain carries TRBV28 and TRBJ2-3; TRBD2 aligns across 7 bases. V shed 9 bases and J 4 bases; nucleotides not matched to a gene: 13. The CDR3 has 15 amino acids. Germline CDR1 and CDR2: MDHEN and SYDVKM. The CDR3, as DNA: TGTGCCAGTGTCCGTGGGAGGGGCCTCGCAGATACGCAGTATTTT. This codes for CASVRGRGLADTQYF.

The V gene is TRBV27, the J gene TRBJ2-3; a possible D gene is TRBD2 (5 bases). Germline-derived CDR1 and CDR2 are MNHEY and SMNVEV (reference sequence). CDR3 size: 14 residues. Trimming left V 7 bases short and J 1 base short, with 12 bases between. The CDR3, as DNA: TGTGCCAGCAACACCCCGGAGGGCACAGATACGCAGTATTTT. This sequence encodes CASNTPEGTDTQYF.

CDR3: CASSGSGQGITDTQYF. For the CDR3, the DNA is TGTGCCAGCAGTGGGTCGGGACAGGGGATAACAGATACGCAGTATTTT. The V call is TRBV27, the J call TRBJ2-3; 10 bases align to TRBD1. V lost 5 bases to trimming and J lost 3 bases; unmatched junction nucleotides: 8. The CDR3 consists of 16 residues. The germline gives CDR1 MNHEY, CDR2 SMNVEV (reference sequence).

CDR3 sequence (DNA): TGTGCCAGCAGTTACTCGGCTAGCGTGGGGCCCGGTAACGAGCAGTACTTC. This sequence encodes CASSYSASVGPGNEQYF. The chain is built from TRBV6-2 or TRBV6-3 and TRBJ2-7; possibly TRBD2 for D (6 bases). CDR3 size: 17 residues. From germline, CDR1 is MNHEY and CDR2 SVGEGT. The V end was cut by 0 bases, the J end by 5 bases, with 20 bases between.

This sequence joins TRBV5-6 and TRBJ2-5, with D possibly called TRBD1 or TRBD2 (5 bases each). Germline assignment: CDR1 SGHDT and CDR2 YYEEEE. This CDR3 is built from 16 residues. V gave up 3 bases and J gave up 2 bases, with 17 bases separating them. In DNA, the CDR3 is TGTGCCAGCAGCTCCTGGCCTCCAGGGAGACAAGAGACCCAGTACTTC. Translating gives CASSSWPPGRQETQYF.

The rearrangement uses TRBV3-1 and TRBJ2-7; weak D call: TRBD2 (5 bases). The V gene lost 1 base and the J gene lost 3 bases, with 13 bases spanning the gap. This CDR3 spans 15 amino acids. CDR1 LGHDT and CDR2 YNNKEL come from the germline V gene (reference sequence). The CDR3 DNA is TGTGCCAGCAGCCAAGTCCGAGGGCGCGGCTACGAGCAGTACTTC. Protein sequence: CASSQVRGRGYEQYF.

The chain carries TRBV5-1 and TRBJ2-5; tentative D call: TRBD1 (5 bases). Per germline, CDR1 SGHRS and CDR2 YFSETQ. The CDR3 is 15 amino acids. V lost 0 bases and J 2 bases, leaving 11 bases between the germline ends. The CDR3 is CASSLGAGSQETQYF. CDR3 nucleotide sequence: TGCGCCAGCAGCTTGGGAGCAGGGTCTCAAGAGACCCAGTACTTC.

The CDR3 coding sequence is TGTGCCAGCAGTTGGACGGAGACCCAGTACTTC. Its protein is CASSWTETQYF. The V and J genes are TRBV6-2 or TRBV6-3 and TRBJ2-5, with D uncertain. Looked up from germline, CDR1 is MNHEY and CDR2 is SVGEGT. The CDR3 length is 11 residues. Trimming took off 4 bases at V and 5 bases at J, with 5 bases between the two ends.

This clonotype was observed a few times. The chain joins TRBV10-3 to TRBJ2-3; perhaps TRBD2 as D (5 bases). V dropped 0 bases and J dropped 2 bases, with 15 bases sitting between them. In germline, CDR1 is ENHRY, CDR2 SYGVKD. This CDR3 spans 17 amino acids. CDR3 protein: CAISESVSSLLTDTQYF. The CDR3 DNA follows: TGTGCCATCAGTGAGTCGGTGTCTAGCCTACTCACAGATACGCAGTATTTT.

The chain is built from TRBV6-2 or TRBV6-3 and TRBJ1-2; D might be TRBD1 (6 bases). The germline gives CDR1 MNHEY, CDR2 SVGEGT. V was cut by 10 bases and J by 4 bases, with 10 bases left in between. The CDR3 has 11 amino acids. The CDR3 DNA reads as TGTGCCATCGAGGACAGCTATGGCTACACCTTC. The encoded protein is CAIEDSYGYTF.

This clonotype appeared many times. The rearrangement links TRBV27 to TRBJ1-1; a weak D match, TRBD1 (6 bases). Trimming shortened V by 5 bases and J by 5 bases, and 9 bases separated the two germline ends. The CDR3 covers 12 residues. The V gene's germline CDR1 is MNHEY and CDR2 SMNVEV (reference sequence). The CDR3 DNA reads TGTGCCAGCAGTAAGGGGGGAACTGAAGCTTTCTTT. As protein: CASSKGGTEAFF.

V is TRBV19 and J is TRBJ2-5; 14 bases are shared with TRBD2. CDR1 is LNHDA and CDR2 is SQIVND in the germline V gene (reference sequence). The CDR3 runs to 19 residues. The trim removed 5 bases at V and 5 bases at J, leaving 16 bases unmatched. CDR3 region: CASSPTYPGLAGDGETQYF. DNA of the CDR3: TGTGCCAGTAGTCCTACCTACCCGGGACTAGCGGGAGACGGGGAGACCCAGTACTTC. The variable domain in full, with the rest retrieved from reference TRBV19 and TRBJ2-5, is DGGITQSPKYLFRKEGQNVTLSCEQNLNHDAMYWYRQDPGQGLRLIYYSQIVNDFQKGDIAEGYSVSREKKESFPLTVTSAQKNPTAFYLCASSPTYPGLAGDGETQYFGPGTRLLVL.

This clonotype was detected many times. The DNA of the CDR3 is TGTGCCAGCAGTTTAGGGACTGCGTCAGATACGCAGTATTTT. Translated: CASSLGTASDTQYF. The chain combines TRBV12-3 or TRBV12-4 with TRBJ2-3; possible D gene TRBD2, 5 bases. The CDR3 is made up of 14 amino acids. Trimming took 1 base from V and 4 from J, leaving 9 bases between them.